This T cell receptor (beta chain) came from a study of blood T cell repertoires in COVID-19. Sequencing used immunoSEQ multiplex PCR; TCRdb keeps in-frame clones, though not all of them. The data hold some 490,000 clones, with approximately 85% observed a single time. From germline, CDR1 is SQVTM and CDR2 ANQGSEA. The CDR3 has 16 residues. V lost 4 bases, J lost 4 bases, and 13 bases stayed unmatched. This receptor was obtained from a human donor in a cohort sampled during active COVID-19. Material: peripheral blood. The chain is built from TRBV29-1 and TRBJ1-2, with 9 bases aligning to TRBD1. CDR3 nucleotides: TGCAGCGTTGTCTCTCTTGGGACAGGGAATTTCTATGGCTACACCTTC. The encoded protein is CSVVSLGTGNFYGYTF.